The next 4 T cell receptor beta chains were all read from a single sample in a study of Ad26.COV2.S vaccination and SARS-CoV-2 variants. Generated by immunoSEQ multiplex PCR, the TCRdb table keeps only in-frame clones and is missing some. The data show about 420,000 clones, with over 75% seen just once and around 3.6% held by the top ten. Treatment specified: around 19 received Ad26.COV2.S at low or high dose, single or two shots; a few received placebo; per-sample allocation not given. Collection of the samples took place on day 63 after the first injection of vaccine or placebo. This specimen consisted of peripheral blood, obtained in a trial of Ad26.COV2.S vaccine versus placebo. The source is a person between 18 and 65 years old who received the Ad26.COV2.S COVID-19 vaccine or a placebo.

The chain carries TRBV6-1 and TRBJ2-7; no clear D. Between the trimmed V and J ends, which lost 1 base and 3 bases, there was a span of 7 bases. The CDR3 contains 13 residues. Looked up from germline, CDR1 is MNHNS and CDR2 is SASEGT. Here the CDR3 reads CASSEGSVYEQYF. DNA of the CDR3: TGTGCCAGCAGTGAAGGGTCAGTCTACGAGCAGTACTTC.

This chain links TRBV30 with TRBJ1-2, with D hard to call. Germline V CDR1 and CDR2: GTSNPN, SVGIG (reference sequence). The V and J ends lost 0 bases and 4 bases respectively, with 6 bases between them. This CDR3 contains 12 residues. This chain's CDR3 is CAWSVSLYGYTF. The CDR3 nucleotides are TGTGCCTGGAGTGTAAGTCTCTATGGCTACACCTTC.

This chain joins TRBV10-3 and TRBJ2-2; D might be TRBD1 (5 bases). V dropped 3 bases and J dropped 3 bases, with 20 bases sitting between them. CDR1 and CDR2 from the germline V gene are ENHRY and SYGVKD. The CDR3 totals 18 residues. Here the CDR3 reads CAISEGAAGPADTGELFF. In DNA form, the CDR3 reads TGTGCCATCAGTGAAGGGGCTGCAGGTCCCGCGGACACCGGGGAGCTGTTTTTT.

This sequence joins TRBV4-1 and TRBJ1-4; no clear D gene. From germline, CDR1 is MGHRA and CDR2 YSYEKL. V was clipped by 6 bases and J by 0 bases, with 11 bases between them. The CDR3 contains 15 residues. The CDR3 protein is CASRPSTATNEKLFF. The CDR3 DNA reads TGCGCCAGCAGGCCGTCTACCGCAACTAATGAAAAACTGTTTTTT.